Below, one TCR beta chain is given with its context. Its antigen remains unidentified. Profiling relied on immunoSEQ multiplex PCR, and the TCRdb table lists in-frame clones only, not all of them. The sample yields about 150,000 clones, approximately 94% seen once. This specimen comes from a study of T cell responses to AZD1222 COVID-19 vaccine. Study-level results: Repertoires were collected only later (after the peak T cell response had occurred). The donor cohort was predominantly white British with a female majority, and clonal diversity may have been underestimated.

The CDR3 totals 15 residues. The V gene's germline CDR1 is SGHVS and CDR2 FNYEAQ. Trimming pared 1 base from V and 1 base from J, leaving 10 bases between. The sequence was collected from an adult in good health. This material consisted of peripheral blood, taken on day 0 of AZD1222 vaccination. The V gene is TRBV7-6, the J gene TRBJ1-1, with D unclear. The CDR3 loop is CASSLVGGTNTEAFF. DNA for the CDR3: TGTGCCAGCAGCTTAGTGGGTGGCACGAACACTGAAGCTTTCTTT. The variable domain in full, completed from reference TRBV7-6 and TRBJ1-1, reads GAGVSQSPRYKVTKRGQDVALRCDPISGHVSLYWYRQALGQGPEFLTYFNYEAQQDKSGLPNDRFSAERPEGSISTLTIQRTEQRDSAMYRCASSLVGGTNTEAFFGQGTRLTVV.